This TCR beta chain was documented in a study of PD-1 blockade in classical Hodgkin lymphoma. Study conclusions and caveats: Partial responders and progressors had significantly lower baseline TCR diversity.

From germline, CDR1 is SGHRS and CDR2 YFSETQ. J gave up 4 bases and V 5 bases, and 6 bases lay outside the gene matches. The CDR3 is 14 residues long. On this clone: Antigen: not known.

TCRdb keeps only in-frame clones here, not all; method: immunoSEQ multiplex PCR. In the table there are some 45,000 clones, roughly 73% of which are singletons. Time point defined: cycle 4 day 1 (C4D1), after five to seven weeks of nivolumab. Brentuximab vedotin exposure varied among the patients, all of whom had relapsed after autologous stem cell transplantation. Sequenced here: peripheral blood mononuclear cells (PBMCs), sampled before the fourth cycle of nivolumab. This chain connects TRBV5-1 to TRBJ2-5; TRBD1 matches at 9 bases. The clonotype originates from a human donor with classical Hodgkin lymphoma. For the CDR3, the DNA is TGCGCCAGCAGTTTTGGACAGGGGAGAGAGACCCAGTACTTC. It codes for CASSFGQGRETQYF.